This TCR beta chain was captured by sequencing in a study of OX40 agonist ivuxolimab in advanced cancers. Across the study: Earlier treatment with anti-PD-1, anti-PD-L1 or anti-CTLA-4 was permitted, and over 35% had received some. Study conclusions and caveats: Certain nonresponders additionally had low normalized T-cell clonal expansion. CD4+ and CD8+ T cells in blood underwent clonal expansion by week 6 at 0.1 to 3.0 mg/kg.

Remarks on this clone: Its antigen is not identified.

Autoimmune disease history or systemic immunosuppression meant exclusion. Clones were sequenced by immunoSEQ multiplex PCR, and TCRdb holds only the in-frame ones, with some missing. The table records 70,000 to 80,000 clones, about 86% of them present only once. The sample here was CD4+ or CD8+ T cells sorted from blood, taken in a trial of the OX40 agonist ivuxolimab. The clonotype originates from an adult with an advanced solid tumor such as melanoma, head and neck, liver or kidney cancer.

CDR3 protein: CASSFDRGTDTQYF. The CDR3 bases are TGTGCCAGCAGTTTCGACAGGGGCACAGATACGCAGTATTTT. The rearrangement uses TRBV6-5 and TRBJ2-3, with 7 bases matching TRBD1. CDR1 and CDR2 from the germline V gene are MNHEY and SVGAGI. There are 14 residues in the CDR3. V shed 4 bases and J 1 base; nucleotides not matched to a gene: 2.